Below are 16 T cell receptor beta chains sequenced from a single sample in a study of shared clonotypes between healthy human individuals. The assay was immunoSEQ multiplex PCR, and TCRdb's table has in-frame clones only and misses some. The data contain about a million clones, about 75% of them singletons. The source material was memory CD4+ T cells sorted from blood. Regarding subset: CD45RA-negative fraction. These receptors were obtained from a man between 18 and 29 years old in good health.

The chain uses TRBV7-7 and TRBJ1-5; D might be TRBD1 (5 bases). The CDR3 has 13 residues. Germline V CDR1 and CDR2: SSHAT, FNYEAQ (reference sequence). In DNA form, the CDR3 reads TGTGCTAGCGCCGAGGGGAATAATCAGCCCCAGCATTTT. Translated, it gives CASAEGNNQPQHF.

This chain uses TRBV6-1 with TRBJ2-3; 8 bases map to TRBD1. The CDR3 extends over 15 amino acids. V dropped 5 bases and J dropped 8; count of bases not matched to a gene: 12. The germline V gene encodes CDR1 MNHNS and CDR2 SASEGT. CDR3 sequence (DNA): TGTGCCAGCAGTCCGACAGGGGCAGGATTCACTACGCAGTATTTT. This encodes CASSPTGAGFTTQYF.

CDR3 bases: TGTGCCAGCTCACCCCTGGGGGAAGAGACCCAGTACTTC. This sequence encodes CASSPLGEETQYF. V is TRBV18 and J is TRBJ2-5, with D possibly being TRBD1 or TRBD2 (5 bases each). Trimming shortened V by 3 bases and J by 3 bases, and 8 bases separated the two germline ends. CDR1 is KGHSH and CDR2 is LQKENI in the germline V gene. This CDR3 has 13 amino acids.

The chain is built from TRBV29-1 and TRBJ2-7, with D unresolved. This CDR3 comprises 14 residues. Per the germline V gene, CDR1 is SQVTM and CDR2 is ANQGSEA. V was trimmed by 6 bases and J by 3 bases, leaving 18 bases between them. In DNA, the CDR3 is TGCAGCGTCCCTAGTGGGCCCTCGAGCTACGAGCAGTACTTC. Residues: CSVPSGPSSYEQYF.

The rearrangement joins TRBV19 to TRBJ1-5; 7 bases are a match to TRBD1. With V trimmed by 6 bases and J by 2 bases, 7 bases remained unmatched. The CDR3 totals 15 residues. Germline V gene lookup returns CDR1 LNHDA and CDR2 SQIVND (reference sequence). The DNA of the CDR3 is TGTGCCAGTAGGGAGACAGGGTTGGGCAATCAGCCCCAGCATTTT. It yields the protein CASRETGLGNQPQHF.

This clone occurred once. The DNA of the CDR3 is TGCGCCAGCAGCTTGGATCCCGCATATGGCTACACCTTC. It codes for CASSLDPAYGYTF. The chain has TRBV5-1 and TRBJ1-2; D is unclear. This CDR3 has 13 amino acids. The ends were cut back, 0 bases at V and 5 bases at J, with 8 bases in the middle. Germline V gene sequence: CDR1 SGHRS, CDR2 YFSETQ.

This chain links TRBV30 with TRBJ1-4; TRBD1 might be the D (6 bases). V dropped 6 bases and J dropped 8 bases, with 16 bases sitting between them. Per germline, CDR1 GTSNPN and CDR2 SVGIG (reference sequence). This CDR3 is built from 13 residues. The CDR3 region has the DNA TGTGCCTGCATGGCAGGGGCCCACGAAAAACTGTTTTTT. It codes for CACMAGAHEKLFF.

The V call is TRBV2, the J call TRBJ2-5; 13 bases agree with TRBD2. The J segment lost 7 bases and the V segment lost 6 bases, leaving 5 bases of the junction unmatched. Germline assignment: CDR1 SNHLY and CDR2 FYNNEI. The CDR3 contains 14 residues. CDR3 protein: CASSGTSGARTQYF. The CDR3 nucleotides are TGTGCCAGCAGCGGGACTAGCGGGGCCCGGACCCAGTACTTC.

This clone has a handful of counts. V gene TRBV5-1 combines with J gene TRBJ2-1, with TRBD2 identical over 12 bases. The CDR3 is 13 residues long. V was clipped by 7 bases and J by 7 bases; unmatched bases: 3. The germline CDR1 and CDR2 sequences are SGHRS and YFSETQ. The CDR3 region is CASGTSGSNEQFF. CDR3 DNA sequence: TGCGCCAGCGGGACTAGCGGGTCGAATGAGCAGTTCTTC. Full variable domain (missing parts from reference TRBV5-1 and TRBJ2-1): KAGVTQTPRYLIKTRGQQVTLSCSPISGHRSVSWYQQTPGQGLQFLFEYFSETQRNKGNFPGRFSGRQFSNSRSEMNVSTLELGDSALYLCASGTSGSNEQFFGPGTRLTVL.

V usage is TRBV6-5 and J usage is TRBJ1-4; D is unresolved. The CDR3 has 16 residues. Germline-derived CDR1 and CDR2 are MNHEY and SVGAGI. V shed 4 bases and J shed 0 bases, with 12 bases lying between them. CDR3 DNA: TGTGCCAGCAGTTCCAACAGCGTTGCAACTAATGAAAAACTGTTTTTT. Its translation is CASSSNSVATNEKLFF.

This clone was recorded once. The chain's CDR3 is CASSVAWGGNSPLHF. The CDR3 DNA follows: TGTGCCAGCAGCGTCGCATGGGGTGGGAATTCACCCCTCCACTTT. This chain joins TRBV6-1 and TRBJ1-6, with unresolved D. The CDR3 loop spans 15 amino acids. The V end lost 6 bases, the J end lost 7 bases, and 16 bases lay between the germline ends. Germline-derived CDR1 and CDR2 are MNHNS and SASEGT.

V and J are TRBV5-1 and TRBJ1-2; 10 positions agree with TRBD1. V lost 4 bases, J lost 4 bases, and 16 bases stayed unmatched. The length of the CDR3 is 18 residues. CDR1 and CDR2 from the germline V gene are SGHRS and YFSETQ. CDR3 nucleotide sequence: TGCGCCAGCAGCCTGAAATTGGGACAGGGGTTCGGCAGCTATGGCTACACCTTC. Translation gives CASSLKLGQGFGSYGYTF.

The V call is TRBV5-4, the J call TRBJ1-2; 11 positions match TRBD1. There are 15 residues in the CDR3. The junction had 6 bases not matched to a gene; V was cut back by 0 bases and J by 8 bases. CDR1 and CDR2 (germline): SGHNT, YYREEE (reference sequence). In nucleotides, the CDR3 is TGTGCCAGCAGCTTGGTTGGGACAGGGGGGACGGGCTACACCTTC. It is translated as CASSLVGTGGTGYTF.

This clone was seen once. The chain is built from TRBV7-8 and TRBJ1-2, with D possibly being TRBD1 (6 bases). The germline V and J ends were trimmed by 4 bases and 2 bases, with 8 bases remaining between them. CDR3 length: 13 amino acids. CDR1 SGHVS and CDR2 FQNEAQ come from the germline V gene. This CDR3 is CASSSTGNYGYTF. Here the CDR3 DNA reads TGTGCCAGCAGCTCCACAGGGAACTATGGCTACACCTTC.

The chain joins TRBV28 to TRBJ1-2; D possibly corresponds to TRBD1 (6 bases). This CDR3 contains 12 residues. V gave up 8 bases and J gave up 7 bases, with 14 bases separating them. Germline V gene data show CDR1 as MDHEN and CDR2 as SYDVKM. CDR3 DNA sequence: TGTGCCAGCGCCGGGGGCTTACGTGGCTACACCTTC. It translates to CASAGGLRGYTF.

The CDR3 DNA sequence: TGTGCCAGCAGCATGAAGACAGACTCCCAAGAGACCCAGTACTTC. This encodes CASSMKTDSQETQYF. The V and J genes are TRBV5-4 and TRBJ2-5; D may be TRBD1 (5 bases). Deletions cut 4 bases from V and 1 base from J, with 14 bases between. CDR1 is SGHNT and CDR2 is YYREEE in the germline V gene (reference sequence). This CDR3 has 15 amino acids.